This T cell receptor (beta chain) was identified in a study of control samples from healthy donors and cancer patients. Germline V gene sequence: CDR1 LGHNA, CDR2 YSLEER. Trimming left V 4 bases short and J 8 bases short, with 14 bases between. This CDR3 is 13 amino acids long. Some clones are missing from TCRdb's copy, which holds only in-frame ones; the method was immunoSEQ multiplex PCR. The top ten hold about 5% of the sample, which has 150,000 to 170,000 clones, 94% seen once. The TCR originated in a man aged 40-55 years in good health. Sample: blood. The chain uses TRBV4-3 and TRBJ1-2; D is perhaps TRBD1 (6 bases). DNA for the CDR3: TGCGCCAGCAGCCCCATCAGGGGAGAGGGCTACACCTTC. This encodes CASSPIRGEGYTF.